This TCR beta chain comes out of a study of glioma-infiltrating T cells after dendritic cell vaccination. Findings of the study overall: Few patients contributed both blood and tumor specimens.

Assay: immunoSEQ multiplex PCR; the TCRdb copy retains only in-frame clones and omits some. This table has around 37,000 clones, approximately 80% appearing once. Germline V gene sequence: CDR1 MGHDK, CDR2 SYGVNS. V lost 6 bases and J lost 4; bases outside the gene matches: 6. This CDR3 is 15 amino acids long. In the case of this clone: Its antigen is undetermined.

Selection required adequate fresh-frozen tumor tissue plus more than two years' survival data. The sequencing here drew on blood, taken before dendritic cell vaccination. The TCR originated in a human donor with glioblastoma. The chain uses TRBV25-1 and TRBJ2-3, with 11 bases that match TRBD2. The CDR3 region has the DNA TGTGCCAGCAGGGTAGCGGGGGGGCCGGCAGATACGCAGTATTTT. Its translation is CASRVAGGPADTQYF.